Listed here are 31 T cell receptor beta chains from one sample, sequenced in a study of shared clonotypes between healthy human individuals. TCRdb's table, derived via immunoSEQ multiplex PCR, lists solely in-frame clones and lacks some. The profile shows approximately 1.1 million clones, 78% of them singletons. Sequencing used memory CD4+ T cells from PBMCs. Subset reported: CD45RA-negative fraction. The receptors shown here come from a man aged 18-30 years in good health. Some clones in this sample may be carry-over from other donors' samples.

The table lists this clone with a count of one. A junction boundary mismatches the germline segment, possibly from a read error. The V gene is TRBV10-3, the J gene TRBJ2-5, with 7 bases fitting TRBD2. CDR1 and CDR2 (germline): ENHRY, SYGVKD. There are 13 residues in the CDR3. The CDR3 sequence: CASSSRGEETQYF. CDR3 bases: TGTGCCAGCAGTAGTCGGGGGGAGGAGACCCAGTACTTC.

This chain joins TRBV5-4 and TRBJ2-5, with D possibly matching TRBD2 (5 bases). The germline V and J ends were trimmed by 0 bases and 1 base, with 10 bases remaining between them. The CDR3 totals 15 residues. In germline, CDR1 is SGHNT, CDR2 YYREEE (reference sequence). CDR3 coding DNA: TGTGCCAGCAGCTTGGACCCGGGGATCCAAGAGACCCAGTACTTC. It codes for CASSLDPGIQETQYF. The full variable domain, with the rest looked up from reference TRBV5-4 and TRBJ2-5, is ETGVTQSPTHLIKTRGQQVTLRCSSQSGHNTVSWYQQALGQGPQFIFQYYREEENGRGNFPPRFSGLQFPNYSSELNVNALELDDSALYLCASSLDPGIQETQYFGPGTRLLVL.

V usage is TRBV27 and J usage is TRBJ2-7, with 7 bases aligning to TRBD1. In germline, CDR1 is MNHEY, CDR2 SMNVEV (reference sequence). V was pared by 8 bases and J by 2 bases, with 9 bases of the junction left unmatched. The CDR3 contains 14 residues. CDR3 DNA: TGTGCCAGCCGTTGGGACAGAGAGGCCTACGAGCAGTACTTC. Translating it yields CASRWDREAYEQYF.

This clone was counted a single time. At one end the junction does not follow the germline gene, possibly because of a read error. The chain has TRBV18 and TRBJ2-7, with 11 bases lining up with TRBD2. Looked up from germline, CDR1 is KGHSH and CDR2 is LQKENI. This CDR3 region has 16 residues. The CDR3 loop reads CAGSPGLAGNSYEQYF. CDR3 in DNA: TGTGCCGGCTCACCCGGACTAGCGGGTAATTCCTACGAGCAGTACTTC.

The CDR3 sequence is CASLGDSDEQFF. The CDR3 nucleotides read TGTGCCAGCTTGGGGGACTCGGATGAGCAGTTCTTC. This sequence joins TRBV28 and TRBJ2-1; the D gene is possibly TRBD2 (6 bases). The germline V and J ends were trimmed by 8 bases and 8 bases, with 13 bases remaining between them. Germline values: CDR1 MDHEN, CDR2 SYDVKM. The CDR3 is made up of 12 amino acids.

The V call is TRBV2, the J call TRBJ2-5; TRBD2 aligns across 7 bases. Trimming took 4 bases from V and 5 from J; bases not matched to a gene: 7. CDR3 size: 14 residues. The germline gives CDR1 SNHLY, CDR2 FYNNEI. The CDR3 sequence is CASSGTSGMETQYF. CDR3 bases: TGTGCCAGCAGTGGGACTAGTGGAATGGAGACCCAGTACTTC.

This chain joins TRBV25-1 and TRBJ2-3; TRBD2 aligns across 11 bases. The germline V gene has CDR1 MGHDK and CDR2 SYGVNS. Unmatched junction bases numbered 5, after V lost 2 bases and J lost 4 bases. The CDR3 length is 16 residues. The CDR3 reads CASSELISGRADTQYF. As DNA, the CDR3 is TGTGCCAGCAGTGAACTAATTAGCGGGAGGGCAGATACGCAGTATTTT. The full variable domain, completed using reference TRBV25-1 and TRBJ2-3, is EADIYQTPRYLVIGTGKKITLECSQTMGHDKMYWYQQDPGMELHLIHYSYGVNSTEKGDLSSESTVSRIRTEHFPLTLESARPSHTSQYLCASSELISGRADTQYFGPGTRLTVL.

This clone was observed a few times. The chain uses TRBV18 and TRBJ1-5; TRBD1 is a possible D gene (5 bases). CDR1 KGHSH and CDR2 LQKENI come from the germline V gene. This CDR3 contains 14 residues. Between the trimmed V and J ends, which lost 3 bases and 5 bases, there was a span of 11 bases. The CDR3 loop reads CASSPEGGDQPQHF. For the CDR3, the DNA is TGTGCCAGCTCACCGGAGGGAGGGGATCAGCCCCAGCATTTT. Full variable domain (rest looked up from reference TRBV18 and TRBJ1-5): NAGVMQNPRHLVRRRGQEARLRCSPMKGHSHVYWYRQLPEEGLKFMVYLQKENIIDESGMPKERFSAEFPKEGPSILRIQQVVRGDSAAYFCASSPEGGDQPQHFGDGTRLSIL.

This clone is a singleton in its sample. The chain recombines TRBV28 with TRBJ1-5; weak D call: TRBD1 (6 bases). The V end lost 6 bases, the J end lost 1 base, and 19 bases lay between the germline ends. Germline CDR1 is MDHEN and CDR2 is SYDVKM. The CDR3 is made up of 17 amino acids. CDR3 sequence (DNA): TGTGCCAGCAGGGAAGGGGGGGCGTTGATAAGCAATCAGCCCCAGCATTTT. This codes for CASREGGALISNQPQHF.

The genes are TRBV19 and TRBJ2-1; 10 nucleotides match TRBD2. The CDR3 runs 13 residues. The germline V gene has CDR1 LNHDA and CDR2 SQIVND (reference sequence). V lost 6 bases, J lost 9 bases, and 5 bases stayed unmatched. The CDR3 bases are TGTGCCAGTAGACTGTTAGCGGGGGGTGAGCAGTTCTTC. This codes for CASRLLAGGEQFF.

This clone appeared a single time. This chain connects TRBV7-2 to TRBJ2-1; TRBD2 matches 15 bases. The CDR3 loop spans 17 amino acids. V lost 5 bases and J lost 6; bases outside the gene matches: 8. Germline V lookup: CDR1 SGHTA, CDR2 FQGNSA. CDR3 region: CASSPRTGLAGGNEQFF. DNA of the CDR3: TGTGCCAGCAGCCCCCGGACGGGACTAGCGGGAGGCAATGAGCAGTTCTTC.

The chain recombines TRBV2 with TRBJ2-5, with D possibly called TRBD1 or TRBD2 (5 bases each). The CDR3 is made up of 14 amino acids. Deletions cut 4 bases from V and 5 bases from J, with 14 bases between. Germline V gene data show CDR1 as SNHLY and CDR2 as FYNNEI. The CDR3 sequence is CASSVRAEGETQYF. The CDR3 DNA is TGTGCCAGCAGTGTGCGCGCCGAGGGGGAGACCCAGTACTTC.

The V gene is TRBV25-1, the J gene TRBJ2-1, with D uncertain. The ends were cut back, 4 bases at V and 6 bases at J, with 19 bases in the middle. This CDR3 has 16 residues. Germline V gene lookup returns CDR1 MGHDK and CDR2 SYGVNS. The CDR3 bases are TGTGCCAGCAGTGGTAGACTTCTCTTACAAGGCAATGAGCAGTTCTTC. This gives the protein CASSGRLLLQGNEQFF.

This chain links TRBV29-1 with TRBJ2-5; D is possibly TRBD1 (5 bases). CDR1 and CDR2 (germline): SQVTM, ANQGSEA. This CDR3 is built from 12 residues. Trimming removed 6 bases from V and 5 bases from J, with 13 bases in between. The chain's CDR3 is CSVQGFIETQYF. In DNA, the CDR3 is TGCAGCGTCCAGGGCTTCATTGAGACCCAGTACTTC.

This clone was detected a few times. The CDR3 sequence: CASENPGVGNTIYF. As DNA, the CDR3 is TGTGCCAGCGAAAATCCGGGAGTTGGAAACACCATATATTTT. V and J are TRBV28 and TRBJ1-3; unclear D gene. The CDR3 runs to 14 residues. Germline V lookup: CDR1 MDHEN, CDR2 SYDVKM. V was shortened by 8 bases and J by 3 bases, with 14 bases between the two germline ends.

This clone was recorded a few times. V and J are TRBV6-6 and TRBJ2-3, with TRBD2 as a possible D gene (6 bases). The CDR3 loop spans 14 amino acids. Germline CDR1 MNHNY, CDR2 SVGAGI (reference sequence). The V end lost 6 bases, the J end lost 8 bases, and 18 bases lay between the germline ends. In nucleotides, the CDR3 is TGTGCCAGCAGCCCCGGGACTCTGGGTCTTACGCAGTATTTT. Its translation is CASSPGTLGLTQYF.

This clone was counted between two and nine times. This chain joins TRBV5-4 and TRBJ1-1; a weak D match, TRBD1 (5 bases). Germline V gene data show CDR1 as SGHNT and CDR2 as YYREEE (reference sequence). The CDR3 is 14 residues long. V was pared by 4 bases and J by 6 bases, with 16 bases between. The CDR3 sequence: CASSASGTRAEAFF. As DNA, the CDR3 is TGTGCCAGCAGCGCATCCGGGACTAGAGCTGAAGCTTTCTTT.

As concerns this clone: Other DNA sequences within the sample encode an identical CDR3. The chain carries TRBV5-1 and TRBJ1-1; D gene unclear. Looked up from germline, CDR1 is SGHRS and CDR2 is YFSETQ. Trimming left V 2 bases short and J 3 bases short, with 8 bases between. The CDR3 contains 13 residues. Here the CDR3 DNA reads TGCGCCAGCAGCTTAGGTGGCGACACTGAAGCTTTCTTT. Translated: CASSLGGDTEAFF.

The chain is built from TRBV5-4 and TRBJ2-5; 10 nucleotides line up with TRBD1. This CDR3 contains 15 residues. V was pared by 4 bases and J by 2 bases, with 5 bases of the junction left unmatched. The germline V gene encodes CDR1 SGHNT and CDR2 YYREEE (reference sequence). As DNA, the CDR3 is TGTGCCAGCAGCCGGGACAGGGGTCTACAAGAGACCCAGTACTTC. It yields the protein CASSRDRGLQETQYF. The whole variable domain, filled in from reference TRBV5-4 and TRBJ2-5, reads ETGVTQSPTHLIKTRGQQVTLRCSSQSGHNTVSWYQQALGQGPQFIFQYYREEENGRGNFPPRFSGLQFPNYSSELNVNALELDDSALYLCASSRDRGLQETQYFGPGTRLLVL.

The V call is TRBV5-1, the J call TRBJ2-2, with D possibly being TRBD2 (6 bases). Germline V gives CDR1 SGHRS, CDR2 YFSETQ. V was clipped by 1 base and J by 5 bases, with 12 bases between them. CDR3 length: 15 amino acids. The chain's CDR3 is CASSLLVAGTGELFF. CDR3 bases: TGCGCCAGCAGCTTGTTGGTTGCGGGAACCGGGGAGCTGTTTTTT. Based on the CDR3 plus reference TRBV5-1 and TRBJ2-2, the full variable domain is KAGVTQTPRYLIKTRGQQVTLSCSPISGHRSVSWYQQTPGQGLQFLFEYFSETQRNKGNFPGRFSGRQFSNSRSEMNVSTLELGDSALYLCASSLLVAGTGELFFGEGSRLTVL.

This rearrangement joins TRBV10-3 to TRBJ2-7, with 7 bases that match TRBD2. Germline V gene sequence: CDR1 ENHRY, CDR2 SYGVKD. The V and J ends lost 3 bases and 3 bases, in that order; junction bases with no gene match: 11. The CDR3 runs 16 residues. The CDR3 reads CAISEGPTSVGYEQYF. CDR3 coding DNA: TGTGCCATCAGTGAAGGCCCCACTAGCGTGGGCTACGAGCAGTACTTC.

The chain couples TRBV9 to TRBJ2-1; D assignment may be TRBD1 or TRBD2 (5 bases each). Trimming left V 4 bases short and J 7 bases short, with 12 bases between. The CDR3 sequence is 13 residues long. Germline CDR1 reads SGDLS; CDR2 reads YYNGEE. In DNA, the CDR3 is TGTGCCAGCAGCCGGGGCCCAGGGAATGAGCAGTTCTTC. Amino acids: CASSRGPGNEQFF.

V usage is TRBV9 and J usage is TRBJ1-3; the D is unclear. Per germline, CDR1 SGDLS and CDR2 YYNGEE. The CDR3 has 16 residues. With 4 bases removed from V and 0 bases from J, the gap between germline ends came to 14 bases. CDR3 protein: CASSPRPVSSGNTIYF. In nucleotides, the CDR3 is TGTGCCAGCAGCCCCCGACCTGTAAGCTCTGGAAACACCATATATTTT.

The chain recombines TRBV11-2 with TRBJ1-1; a possible D gene is TRBD1 (5 bases). Deletions cut 1 base from V and 7 bases from J, with 10 bases between. CDR1 SGHAT and CDR2 FQNNGV come from the germline V gene. CDR3 size: 13 residues. The CDR3 is CASSLGLGDEAFF. The CDR3 coding sequence is TGTGCCAGCAGCTTAGGCCTAGGGGATGAAGCTTTCTTT.

V and J are TRBV6-1 and TRBJ2-1, with D perhaps TRBD1 (5 bases). In germline, CDR1 is MNHNS, CDR2 SASEGT. V lost 5 bases and J lost 3, with 5 bases in between. The CDR3 is made up of 12 amino acids. The CDR3: CASSTGYNEQFF. CDR3 nucleotides: TGTGCCAGCAGTACAGGCTACAATGAGCAGTTCTTC.

The chain recombines TRBV6-1 with TRBJ2-6, with D hard to call. Trimming took off 8 bases at V and 2 bases at J, with 7 bases between the two ends. Germline assignment: CDR1 MNHNS and CDR2 SASEGT. This CDR3 spans 13 amino acids. CDR3 sequence reads: CASQYTGANVLTF. The CDR3 bases are TGTGCCAGCCAGTACACTGGGGCCAACGTCCTGACTTTC.

V and J are TRBV27 and TRBJ2-3; D is unresolved. CDR1 is MNHEY, CDR2 SMNVEV, per germline (reference sequence). The CDR3 covers 14 residues. Trimming stripped 8 bases from V and 5 bases from J, with 17 bases between. The CDR3 protein is CASSPTLSLDTQYF. The CDR3, as DNA: TGTGCCAGCTCCCCCACCTTATCGTTAGATACGCAGTATTTT.

The CDR3 is CASSGRRSNGYTF. The CDR3 region has the DNA TGTGCCAGTAGCGGTAGGCGCTCTAATGGCTACACCTTC. J is TRBJ1-2 and V is TRBV19; D ambiguous. The V end lost 6 bases, the J end lost 6 bases, and 14 bases lay between the germline ends. Germline V gene data show CDR1 as LNHDA and CDR2 as SQIVND (reference sequence). This CDR3 region has 13 residues.

This chain links TRBV28 with TRBJ2-7; D gene unclear. CDR3 length: 12 residues. Germline assignment: CDR1 MDHEN and CDR2 SYDVKM. V lost 7 bases, J lost 5 bases, and 12 bases lay in between. The CDR3 reads CASTGSFHEQYF. The CDR3 bases are TGTGCCAGCACAGGCAGCTTTCACGAGCAGTACTTC.

The V call is TRBV2, the J call TRBJ2-5, with D perhaps matching TRBD2 (5 bases). The CDR3 runs to 13 residues. V lost 7 bases and J 3 bases, leaving 12 bases between the germline ends. Germline V gives CDR1 SNHLY, CDR2 FYNNEI. CDR3 nucleotide sequence: TGTGCCAGCATAGGGTTCGGGGAAGAGACCCAGTACTTC. It encodes CASIGFGEETQYF.

The J gene is TRBJ2-3, the V gene TRBV5-1, with unresolved D. Germline loops: CDR1 SGHRS, CDR2 YFSETQ. Trimming removed 5 bases from V and 6 bases from J, with 16 bases in between. This CDR3 has 14 amino acids. The CDR3 loop reads CASSGGRAEDTQYF. DNA for the CDR3: TGCGCCAGCAGTGGCGGTAGAGCTGAGGATACGCAGTATTTT.